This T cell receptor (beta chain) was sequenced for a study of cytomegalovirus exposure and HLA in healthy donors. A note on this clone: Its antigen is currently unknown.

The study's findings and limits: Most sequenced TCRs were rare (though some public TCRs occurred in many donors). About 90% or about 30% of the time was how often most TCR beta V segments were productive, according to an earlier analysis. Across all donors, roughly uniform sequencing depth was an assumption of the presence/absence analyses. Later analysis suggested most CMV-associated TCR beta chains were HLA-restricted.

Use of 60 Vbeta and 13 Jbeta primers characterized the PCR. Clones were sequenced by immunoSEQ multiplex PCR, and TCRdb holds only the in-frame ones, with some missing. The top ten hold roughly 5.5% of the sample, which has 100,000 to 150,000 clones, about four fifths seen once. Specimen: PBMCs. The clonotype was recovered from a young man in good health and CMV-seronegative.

The chain's CDR3 is CASRSLTGGLEKLFF. CDR3 bases: TGTGCCAGCAGGTCATTGACAGGGGGCTTAGAAAAACTGTTTTTT. The chain links TRBV6-5 to TRBJ1-4, with 10 nucleotides matching TRBD1. The CDR3 spans 15 residues. Looked up from germline, CDR1 is MNHEY and CDR2 is SVGAGI. The trim removed 6 bases at V and 8 bases at J, leaving 9 bases unmatched.